Presented here are 14 T cell receptor beta chains from one specimen sequenced in a study of tumor-infiltrating lymphocytes in primary liver carcinoma. Unsorted bulk tissue, about 20-32 mg of it, served as the source for co-extraction of RNA and DNA. Using a constant-region primer together with ProtoScript II reverse transcriptase, TCR beta cDNA was made from roughly 540 ng of total RNA. Generation of the TCR beta libraries relied on three nested multiplex PCR rounds using slightly modified ARM-PCR. The first two PCR rounds used TRBV1-TRBV30 forward primers with a C-beta reverse primer, about 10 cycles each. TCRdb re-called the multiplex PCR reads with MiXCR, one entry per CDR3 protein. This table holds some 51,000 distinct CDR3 sequences, around three quarters found once. Material: liver tumor tissue from sampling region 3. Subset: tumor region T3, left-lateral pole. The source of these receptors is a man between 40 and 49 years old with primary liver carcinoma and hepatitis B virus infection.

This clonotype has a single count. Germline is not matched at one junction end, which may reflect a read error. V gene TRBV11-2 combines with J gene TRBJ2-5; maybe TRBD1 (6 bases). This CDR3 is built from 17 residues. Germline values: CDR1 SGHAT, CDR2 FQNNGV. CDR3: CANSLVNGGSRQETQYF. The CDR3 DNA follows: TGTGCCAACAGCCTAGTCAATGGGGGCAGTCGGCAAGAGACCCAGTACTTC.

This clonotype has just one count. J is TRBJ2-3 and V is TRBV6-5; a possible D gene is TRBD2 (7 bases). Trimming stripped 8 bases from V and 15 bases from J, with 24 bases between. Per germline, CDR1 MNHEY and CDR2 SVGAGI. The length of the CDR3 is 13 residues. This CDR3 reads CASLDSGGDTYYF. In DNA, the CDR3 is TGTGCCAGCCTGGACTCGGGGGGCGATACGTACTATTTT.

This clonotype was observed many times. This rearrangement joins TRBV19 to TRBJ2-3; a possible D gene is TRBD1 (7 bases). The CDR3 contains 14 residues. The V gene lost 6 bases and the J gene lost 4 bases, with 14 bases spanning the gap. Germline lookup yields CDR1 LNHDA and CDR2 SQIVND (reference sequence). CDR3 in amino acids: CASRPQGGADTQYF. The DNA of the CDR3 is TGTGCCAGTAGACCTCAGGGGGGCGCAGATACGCAGTATTTT.

The rearrangement links TRBV29-1 to TRBJ2-3, with D perhaps matching TRBD2 (6 bases). Germline V gene lookup returns CDR1 SQVTM and CDR2 ANQGSEA. CDR3 size: 15 residues. Trimming shortened V by 5 bases and J by 3 bases, and 18 bases separated the two germline ends. The CDR3 DNA is TGCAGCGTTTCTCGAATTAGCGGTACGACAGATACGCAGTATTTT. Translating it yields CSVSRISGTTDTQYF.

Concerning this clonotype itself: Just one base apart from a much larger clone, this may be a read error. This chain's CDR3 is CASSRTGTETQYF. The CDR3 DNA reads as TGTGCCAGCAGCCGGACAGGGACAGAGACCCAGTACTTC. The chain employs TRBV28 and TRBJ2-5; 8 positions match TRBD1. The CDR3 totals 13 residues. V lost 6 bases, J lost 4 bases, and 4 bases stayed unmatched. Germline V gene lookup returns CDR1 MDHEN and CDR2 SYDVKM.

The chain combines TRBV11-2 with TRBJ2-1, with D possibly being TRBD2 (6 bases). The CDR3 totals 14 residues. CDR1 SGHAT and CDR2 FQNNGV come from the germline V gene. CDR3 region: CVSSPGRTYNEQFF. DNA of the CDR3: TGTGTTAGCAGCCCGGGGAGGACATACAATGAGCAGTTCTTC. The full variable domain, with the rest looked up from reference TRBV11-2 and TRBJ2-1, is EAGVAQSPRYKIIEKRQSVAFWCNPISGHATLYWYQQILGQGPKLLIQFQNNGVVDDSQLPKDRFSAERLKGVDSTLKIQPAKLEDSAVYLCVSSPGRTYNEQFFGPGTRLTVL.

A remark on this clonotype: Without the conserved terminal phenylalanine or tryptophan, this CDR3 likely stems from a read error. Because the CDR3's place on the DNA is in doubt, the DNA is left out and the CDR3 is given as listed by TCRdb. The V and J genes are TRBV7-9 and TRBJ2-1; TRBD2 was called by the table and not checked on the DNA. The CDR3 has 14 amino acids, counting both end residues. Per the germline V gene, CDR1 is SEHNR and CDR2 is FQNEAQ (reference sequence). CDR3 loop: CASSFAGGPGEQLS.

A word on this clonotype: Lacking the conserved final phenylalanine or tryptophan, this CDR3 likely reflects a read error. This chain uses TRBV5-4 with TRBJ2-5; 8 bases map to TRBD1. The V gene end was trimmed by 0 bases and the J gene end by 5 bases; junction bases not matched to a gene: 6. The CDR3 is made up of 15 amino acids. Germline-derived CDR1 and CDR2 are SGHNT and YYREEE (reference sequence). The CDR3 region has the DNA TGTGCCAGCAGCTTGGGCAGGGGGCTAGGGGAGACCCAGTACTTA. Translation gives CASSLGRGLGETQYL.

The chain recombines TRBV6-5 with TRBJ2-3; D gene unclear. The DNA end is a closer match to TRBJ1-5, so the J assignment may be wrong. Germline CDR1 and CDR2: MNHEY and SVGAGI. The CDR3 runs to 15 residues. CDR3 loop: CASSYSGRTGDTQHF. CDR3 nucleotides: TGTGCCAGCAGTTACTCGGGCCGGACTGGAGATACGCAGCATTTT.

Details on this clonotype: The junction and the germline gene differ at one end; a read error may be behind it. Here the CDR3 reads CASSYDPAKAGVLFF. CDR3 sequence (DNA): TGTGCCAGCAGTTACGATCCAGCCAAGGCCGGGGTGCTGTTTTTT. The V call is TRBV6-5, the J call TRBJ2-2, with D possibly matching TRBD2 (5 bases). Germline V CDR1 and CDR2: MNHEY, SVGAGI. CDR3 size: 15 residues.

A word on this clonotype: At one of its ends the junction is not consistent with the germline gene, which may arise from a read error. The chain links TRBV4-2 to TRBJ2-2; 11 nucleotides agree with TRBD1. Germline V gene lookup returns CDR1 LGHNA and CDR2 YNFKEQ. The CDR3 covers 18 residues. The CDR3: CASSLPGTGGSNTGDLFF. CDR3 nucleotides: TGTGCCAGCAGCCTACCAGGGACAGGGGGTTCGAACACCGGGGACCTGTTTTTT.

The table lists this clonotype with a count of one. The final CDR3 position lacks the conserved phenylalanine or tryptophan, pointing to a likely read error. The DNA for the CDR3 is TGTGCTAGCAGTCCCCCTAGTTTATCCTATGAGCAGTACTTA. As protein: CASSPPSLSYEQYL. The rearrangement uses TRBV12-3 or TRBV12-4 and TRBJ2-7, with no clear D. The CDR3 contains 14 residues.

This chain uses TRBV29-1 with TRBJ2-1; no firm D call. CDR3 length: 11 residues. The germline V gene encodes CDR1 SQVTM and CDR2 ANQGSEA. The DNA of the CDR3 is TGCGGCCACCGGCTAGACAATGAGCAGTTCTTC. It encodes CGHRLDNEQFF.

As for this clonotype: In this CDR3 the conserved last residue, phenylalanine or tryptophan, is missing, so a read error is likely. The chain joins TRBV5-1 to TRBJ2-7; 12 nucleotides match TRBD2. The CDR3 is 14 amino acids. Germline V gene lookup returns CDR1 SGHRS and CDR2 YFSETQ. The CDR3 reads CASSLAGGGYEQYL. CDR3 nucleotide sequence: TGCGCCAGCAGCCTAGCGGGAGGGGGATACGAACAGTACCTC.